These 22 T cell receptor beta chains share one sample of origin, sequenced in a study of blood T cell repertoires in COVID-19. The method was immunoSEQ multiplex PCR; TCRdb's version includes in-frame clones alone and lacks a portion of them. This sample has over 130,000 clones; around 90% occur once, and the top ten carry approximately 2.4%. The sample was peripheral blood. These receptors were obtained from a human donor with COVID-19, enrolled during active disease. The donor label of this sample is uncertain.

The V and J genes are TRBV5-1 and TRBJ1-1; D is unresolved. CDR1 is SGHRS and CDR2 is YFSETQ in the germline V gene. The CDR3 is 15 amino acids. Trimming shortened V by 2 bases and J by 7 bases, and 18 bases separated the two germline ends. The CDR3 nucleotides read TGCGCCAGCAGCTTTGGGCAGCTCTCCACTTTTGAAGCTTTCTTT. Translation gives CASSFGQLSTFEAFF.

This clone has only one observation. The rearrangement uses TRBV2 and TRBJ2-5; TRBD2 might be the D (6 bases). Germline V gene sequence: CDR1 SNHLY, CDR2 FYNNEI. V lost 5 bases and J 0 bases, leaving 16 bases between the germline ends. The CDR3 has 16 amino acids. CDR3 bases: TGTGCCAGCAGTCTACCCGGGACTGACGACCAAGAGACCCAGTACTTC. This codes for CASSLPGTDDQETQYF.

V gene TRBV30 combines with J gene TRBJ1-1; D is possibly TRBD1 (6 bases). Trimming removed 2 bases at V and 4 bases at J, with 8 bases between. The germline V gene encodes CDR1 GTSNPN and CDR2 SVGIG (reference sequence). This CDR3 is 12 amino acids long. The CDR3 DNA is TGTGCCTGGAGTAGGGGGACCACTGAAGCTTTCTTT. This codes for CAWSRGTTEAFF.

The rearrangement joins TRBV3-1 (or the pseudogene TRBV3-2) to TRBJ1-2; D possibly corresponds to TRBD1 (6 bases). Looked up from germline, CDR1 is LGHDT and CDR2 is YNNKEL (reference sequence). V gave up 2 bases and J gave up 3 bases, with 13 bases separating them. The CDR3 spans 15 residues. The CDR3 bases are TGTGCCAGCAGCCAATCCGGGACATTTCACTATGGCTACACCTTC. Its translation: CASSQSGTFHYGYTF.

The chain recombines TRBV19 with TRBJ2-3; TRBD1 matches at 8 bases. This CDR3 contains 15 residues. The germline V gene encodes CDR1 LNHDA and CDR2 SQIVND (reference sequence). V lost 6 bases to trimming and J lost 0 bases; unmatched junction nucleotides: 5. In DNA form, the CDR3 reads TGTGCCAGTAGCCCTGGGGACAGGAGCACAGATACGCAGTATTTT. It specifies CASSPGDRSTDTQYF.

The rearrangement links TRBV24-1 to TRBJ1-3, with TRBD1 matching 9 bases. The germline CDR1 and CDR2 sequences are KGHDR and SFDVKD. The CDR3 extends over 17 amino acids. J gave up 0 bases and V 4 bases, and 6 bases lay outside the gene matches. CDR3 loop: CATSDPETGGSGNTIYF. In nucleotides, the CDR3 is TGTGCCACCAGTGACCCGGAGACAGGGGGCTCTGGAAACACCATATATTTT.

This chain joins TRBV5-8 and TRBJ1-4, with D unresolved. Germline CDR1 and CDR2: SGHTS and YDEGEE. This CDR3 has 14 amino acids. V lost 4 bases to trimming and J lost 7 bases, with 14 bases between them. The CDR3 DNA is TGTGCCAGCAGCCGTGTTGACTCTTTTGAAAAACTGTTTTTT. This sequence encodes CASSRVDSFEKLFF.

The J gene is TRBJ2-7, the V gene TRBV2, with 7 bases matching TRBD1. The CDR3 sequence is 12 residues long. The V segment lost 6 bases and the J segment 6 bases; nucleotides outside the gene matches: 5. CDR1 is SNHLY and CDR2 is FYNNEI in the germline V gene. CDR3 in DNA: TGTGCCAGCAGGGGGACAGCCGGCGAGCAGTACTTC. It yields the protein CASRGTAGEQYF.

This chain connects TRBV6-1 to TRBJ2-1; D is unclear. The CDR3 runs to 12 residues. V shed 2 bases and J shed 10 bases, with 9 bases lying between them. Germline CDR1 is MNHNS and CDR2 is SASEGT. CDR3 amino acids: CASSEFGDEQFF. CDR3 in DNA: TGTGCCAGCAGTGAATTTGGAGACGAGCAGTTCTTC.

This sequence joins TRBV10-3 and TRBJ2-3, with 7 bases aligning to TRBD2. The CDR3 sequence is 17 residues long. Trimming cost V 0 bases and J 2 bases; bases outside gene matches: 8. CDR1 is ENHRY, CDR2 SYGVKD, per germline. The CDR3 DNA reads TGTGCCATCAGTGAGTCAGTGGGCGGGGGAGCCACAGATACGCAGTATTTT. Its protein product is CAISESVGGGATDTQYF.

The chain couples TRBV19 to TRBJ2-5, with TRBD1 as a possible D gene (6 bases). The CDR3 loop spans 13 amino acids. The V end lost 5 bases, the J end lost 4 bases, and 11 bases lay between the germline ends. The germline V gene has CDR1 LNHDA and CDR2 SQIVND (reference sequence). The CDR3 coding sequence is TGTGCCAGTAGTCAGACAGGCGGAGAGACCCAGTACTTC. Encoded protein: CASSQTGGETQYF.

The V and J genes are TRBV10-3 and TRBJ1-5; 8 bases line up with TRBD1. The CDR3 length is 17 residues. Germline V gives CDR1 ENHRY, CDR2 SYGVKD. Trimming cost V 6 bases and J 4 bases; bases outside gene matches: 14. The DNA for the CDR3 is TGTGCCATCAGCGGGACAGGACAGGGTCGGGAGAATCAGCCCCAGCATTTT. Its protein product is CAISGTGQGRENQPQHF.

The table lists this clone with a count of one. The chain uses TRBV11-1 and TRBJ1-1; 7 positions agree with TRBD1. V shed 4 bases and J 5 bases; nucleotides not matched to a gene: 10. Germline V CDR1 and CDR2: SGHAT, FQDESV (reference sequence). This CDR3 spans 15 amino acids. The CDR3 region is CASSSRDRLLTEAFF. CDR3 bases: TGTGCCAGCAGCTCCCGGGACAGACTGTTGACTGAAGCTTTCTTT.

The rearrangement uses TRBV15 and TRBJ2-5; 9 bases align to TRBD1. Germline V gene lookup returns CDR1 LNHNV and CDR2 YYDKDF (reference sequence). The CDR3 length is 15 residues. J lost 4 bases, V lost 5 bases, and 8 bases had no gene match. CDR3 DNA sequence: TGTGCCACCAGCTCTGGACAGGGGCGCATAGAGACCCAGTACTTC. As protein: CATSSGQGRIETQYF. The variable domain in full, with the rest retrieved from reference TRBV15 and TRBJ2-5, is DAMVIQNPRYQVTQFGKPVTLSCSQTLNHNVMYWYQQKSSQAPKLLFHYYDKDFNNEADTPDNFQSRRPNTSFCFLDIRSPGLGDTAMYLCATSSGQGRIETQYFGPGTRLLVL.

V gene TRBV7-6 combines with J gene TRBJ2-1; 11 nucleotides agree with TRBD2. CDR3 size: 13 residues. Germline CDR1 is SGHVS and CDR2 is FNYEAQ. The V and J ends lost 7 bases and 9 bases, in that order; junction bases with no gene match: 5. The CDR3 DNA sequence: TGTGCCAGCAAATCTAGCGGGGGGCGTGAGCAGTTCTTC. This codes for CASKSSGGREQFF.

This chain links TRBV20-1 with TRBJ1-1; D possibly corresponds to TRBD1 (5 bases). V dropped 0 bases and J dropped 10 bases, with 9 bases sitting between them. This CDR3 spans 11 amino acids. In germline, CDR1 is DFQATT, CDR2 SNEGSKA (reference sequence). DNA of the CDR3: TGCAGTGCTAGAGATGGGGGGGGAGCTTTCTTT. Translated: CSARDGGGAFF.

This chain joins TRBV11-2 and TRBJ2-7, with D unclear. The CDR3 totals 15 residues. Germline V gene data show CDR1 as SGHAT and CDR2 as FQNNGV. V lost 2 bases and J lost 9, with 20 bases in between. The CDR3 sequence is CASSLSFVFDLGQYF. The CDR3, as DNA: TGTGCCAGCAGCTTATCCTTCGTTTTTGATCTAGGGCAGTACTTC.

This clone was seen once. The J gene is TRBJ2-5, the V gene TRBV5-1; TRBD2 matches 7 bases. Germline values: CDR1 SGHRS, CDR2 YFSETQ. J lost 7 bases, V lost 2 bases, and 8 bases had no gene match. The CDR3 has 14 residues. The chain's CDR3 is CASSLGHGEGTQYF. In nucleotides, the CDR3 is TGCGCCAGCAGCTTAGGACACGGGGAGGGGACCCAGTACTTC.

The chain uses TRBV7-9 and TRBJ2-7, with D unresolved. Per germline, CDR1 SEHNR and CDR2 FQNEAQ (reference sequence). V lost 5 bases and J 3 bases, leaving 5 bases between the germline ends. The CDR3 is made up of 11 amino acids. The CDR3 DNA sequence: TGTGCCAGCAGCCCCCTCTACGAGCAGTACTTC. It yields the protein CASSPLYEQYF.

This clone was seen only once. The rearrangement joins TRBV4-1 to TRBJ1-1; 7 bases are shared with TRBD1. The V gene's germline CDR1 is MGHRA and CDR2 YSYEKL. This CDR3 comprises 15 residues. V dropped 1 base and J dropped 0; count of bases not matched to a gene: 2. The CDR3 loop reads CASSQAGQLNTEAFF. DNA for the CDR3: TGCGCCAGCAGCCAAGCGGGACAGCTGAACACTGAAGCTTTCTTT.

This clone has just one count. The gene calls are TRBV5-7 and TRBJ1-4, with 7 bases lining up with TRBD1. TRBV5-7 is assigned to the ORF class and has an uncertain function. There are 14 residues in the CDR3. The trim removed 3 bases at V and 7 bases at J, leaving 6 bases unmatched. CDR3 amino acids: CASSSRGLVEKLFF. In DNA, the CDR3 is TGTGCCAGCAGCTCGAGGGGGCTCGTTGAAAAACTGTTTTTT.

The V call is TRBV6-5, the J call TRBJ1-3; 8 bases are a match to TRBD1. V dropped 4 bases and J dropped 3; count of bases not matched to a gene: 2. The CDR3 has 14 residues. Germline V lookup: CDR1 MNHEY, CDR2 SVGAGI. CDR3 sequence reads: CASSWTGFGNTIYF. The CDR3 DNA sequence: TGTGCCAGCAGTTGGACAGGGTTTGGAAACACCATATATTTT.